This TCR beta chain was profiled in a study of Ad26.COV2.S vaccination and SARS-CoV-2 variants (dated by TCRdb to the early 2020s). Notes on the research overall: Vaccine-arm donors were drawn from COV1001, a multicentre, randomized, double-blind, placebo-controlled phase I-IIa trial of Ad26.COV2.S in healthy adults. Ad26.COV2.S was administered intramuscularly at 5 x 10^10 or 1 x 10^11 viral particles, either as a single shot or as two shots given 56 days apart. TCRbeta repertoire sequencing was used to assess the specificity and breadth of SARS-CoV-2-reactive T cell receptors after Ad26.COV2.S vaccination. A total of roughly 32 samples were included in the TCR-sequenced set, comprising about 20 Ad26.COV2.S vaccine recipients, 5 placebo recipients and 8 SARS-CoV-2 convalescent individuals. Trial participants were randomized into five groups of five: low-dose or high-dose Ad26.COV2.S given once or twice, or placebo on both occasions. Blinding of investigators to trial group allocation was maintained during experiments and outcome assessment. Overall study outcomes, separate from this receptor: The study was not powered for comparison of responses between vaccine doses or regimens. It was noted by the authors that total T cell responses may have been underestimated by the TCR breadth and depth analyses. Spike-specific TCR breadth was higher in Ad26.COV2.S recipients than in placebo recipients (P = 0.0014). Vaccine and placebo recipients had similar non-spike TCR breadth, a finding consistent with the vaccine containing only spike. After vaccination, substantial breadth of spike-specific CD8+ and CD4+ T cell responses was reported.

Sample treatment or condition, as interpreted from the label and publication: approximately 18 received Ad26.COV2.S at low or high dose, single or two shots; five or six received placebo; per-sample allocation not given. For vaccine and placebo recipients, repertoires were sequenced using samples collected on day 63 after the first injection. In Cohort 1b, around 23 adults aged 18-55 years were enrolled at a single site in Boston, USA, between 29 July and 7 August 2020. Ad26.COV2.S consisted of a replication-incompetent adenovirus type 26 vector by which a prefusion-stabilized SARS-CoV-2 spike protein from the original Wuhan strain was expressed. V drops 4 bases and J drops 4 bases, leaving 10 bases in between. The CDR3 spans 13 residues, from the cysteine through the phenylalanine. Here the CDR3 DNA is all that survives: 39 bases in frame from base 1. The immunoSEQ Assay was the method used to sequence TCRbeta CDR3 regions. After extraction, genomic DNA underwent amplification by bias-controlled multiplex PCR, followed by high-throughput sequencing. The original methods were these. To quantify the absolute abundance of every unique TCRbeta CDR3 region, sequences were collapsed and filtered. Usable DNA was measured by amplifying reference genes present in all nucleated cells, and TCRbeta template counts were normalized to that usable DNA to estimate T cell fraction. Repertoire TCRs were annotated as SARS-CoV-2-specific when V gene, CDR3 amino acid sequence and J gene were exactly matched to a known reactive TCR set. The reference SARS-CoV-2 TCR set was obtained from MIRA and was filtered for enrichment in COVID-19-positive ImmuneCODE repertoires, whereby public or cross-reactive TCRs were removed. Using the MIRA antigens, annotated TCRs were further analysed by specific ORF or by position within an ORF. Depth was the summed frequency of annotated unique rearrangements, while breadth was defined as annotated unique rearrangements over total unique productive rearrangements. Two-sided Wilcoxon rank-sum tests were applied when comparing TCR breadth between groups. TCRdb re-hosts the immuneACCESS table, in-frame sequences only. Its copies lack some clones; in the studies checked, an unresolved V gene accounts for under half of them, and the cause for the rest is not known. V, J and clone size were drawn from that table, and D and trimming were deduced from the DNA. Across this sample there are about 320,000 clones, with approximately 86% seen only once. Clones ranked in the top ten supply 2.1% of the sample.

A remark on this clone: Its antigen remains undetermined. No base-level quality is on record; no much larger clone is a single base apart.

The starting material was peripheral blood, obtained in a trial of Ad26.COV2.S vaccine versus placebo. The TCR sequence derives from a person aged 18-60 years who received the Ad26.COV2.S COVID-19 vaccine or a placebo. In this chain, TRBV12-3 or TRBV12-4 is recombined with TRBJ1-2; the D gene is possibly TRBD1, with 5 bases matching. The DNA sequence follows: TGTGCCAGCAGTTCTGGGGGGGGCTATGGCTACACCTTC. Its product reads: CASSSGGGYGYTF.